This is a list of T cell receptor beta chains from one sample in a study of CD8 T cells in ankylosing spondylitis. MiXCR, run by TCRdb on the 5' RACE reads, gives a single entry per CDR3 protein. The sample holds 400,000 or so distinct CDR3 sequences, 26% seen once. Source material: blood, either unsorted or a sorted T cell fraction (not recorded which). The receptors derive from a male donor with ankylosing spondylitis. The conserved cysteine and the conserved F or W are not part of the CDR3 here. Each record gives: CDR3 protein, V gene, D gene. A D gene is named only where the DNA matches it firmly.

cdr3_aa: ASSSRQQETQY
v_call: TRBV7-7
d_call: -

cdr3_aa: ASSQLDKVYEQY
v_call: TRBV3-1
d_call: -

cdr3_aa: ASSSLGQGRGEQY
v_call: TRBV14
d_call: TRBD1

cdr3_aa: ASSSGTGVSDTQY
v_call: TRBV7-9
d_call: TRBD1

cdr3_aa: ATSTAGTGVSYNEQF
v_call: TRBV24-1
d_call: TRBD1

cdr3_aa: SARVLAGRNEQF
v_call: TRBV20-1
d_call: TRBD2

cdr3_aa: ASTKRTGEEYEQY
v_call: TRBV7-4
d_call: TRBD1

cdr3_aa: ASSLQQGLHTEAF
v_call: TRBV11-2
d_call: -

cdr3_aa: SAWNTGLAGNYEQY
v_call: TRBV20-1
d_call: TRBD2

cdr3_aa: ASSQARDRVRTEAF
v_call: TRBV4-1
d_call: TRBD1

cdr3_aa: SVPTTVVSTDTQY
v_call: TRBV29-1
d_call: -

cdr3_aa: SVAPRVAGANTQY
v_call: TRBV29-1
d_call: TRBD2

cdr3_aa: ASSTSVGYT
v_call: TRBV7-8
d_call: -

cdr3_aa: ASLRGPYQETQY
v_call: TRBV6-1
d_call: -

cdr3_aa: ASSPGLAGVYTQY
v_call: TRBV5-1
d_call: TRBD2

cdr3_aa: ASSLRRDQPQH
v_call: TRBV28
d_call: -

cdr3_aa: ASATSYNEQF
v_call: TRBV12-5
d_call: -

cdr3_aa: ASSPSSVYEQY
v_call: TRBV18
d_call: -

cdr3_aa: SARWTLSSYNEQF
v_call: TRBV20-1
d_call: -

cdr3_aa: SAREADRSCL
v_call: TRBV20-1
d_call: -

cdr3_aa: AWSVSGQGNTGELF
v_call: TRBV30
d_call: -

cdr3_aa: ASSQNLAANGNQPQH
v_call: TRBV3-1
d_call: -

cdr3_aa: ASSLEVRGTEQF
v_call: TRBV5-1
d_call: TRBD1

cdr3_aa: SVARGGNTEAF
v_call: TRBV29-1
d_call: -

cdr3_aa: ASSPRTGAEGYT
v_call: TRBV3-1
d_call: TRBD1

cdr3_aa: SAEGLRLAQH
v_call: TRBV20-1
d_call: -

cdr3_aa: ASSLSGAGELF
v_call: TRBV11-2
d_call: -

cdr3_aa: ASSLQFPGELF
v_call: TRBV12-3/TRBV12-4
d_call: -

cdr3_aa: ASSSSPRADEYEQY
v_call: TRBV27
d_call: -

cdr3_aa: ASSLRTGPDTQY
v_call: TRBV5-1
d_call: TRBD1

cdr3_aa: ASSPVAGGTGELF
v_call: TRBV7-7
d_call: TRBD2

cdr3_aa: ASSILGPGELF
v_call: TRBV28
d_call: -

cdr3_aa: ASSDWSRMSEAF
v_call: TRBV6-1
d_call: -

cdr3_aa: ATSSLTQNPYEQY
v_call: TRBV15
d_call: -

cdr3_aa: SARWDRAPSTDTQY
v_call: TRBV20-1
d_call: TRBD1

cdr3_aa: ASSPEADTQY
v_call: TRBV18
d_call: -